This T cell receptor (beta chain) appears in the sequencing data of a study of chemoradiotherapy in HPV16-positive cancers. At the level of the study: Functional T-cell assays on two HPV16-positive patients' cells defined candidate HPV-specific clones and common TCR motifs. General study results and limits: Functional assays defining HPV-specific T cells used only a couple of HPV16-positive patients. HPV-responsive T-cell expansion during chemoradiotherapy was linked to improved recurrence-free survival in HPV16-positive patients. Candidate HPV-specific clones and E7-related TCR motifs grew in tumor during treatment.

TCRdb's copy holds only in-frame clones and misses some; the assay was immunoSEQ multiplex PCR. The data hold about 20,000 clones, with about 90% observed a single time. Comments on this clone: Its antigen is unidentified.

V was shortened by 0 bases and J by 5 bases, with 13 bases between the two germline ends. This CDR3 has 16 amino acids. Germline CDR1 MNHNY, CDR2 SVGAGI (reference sequence). The chain combines TRBV6-6 with TRBJ1-4, with D perhaps matching TRBD1 (5 bases). The material was blood, obtained from a patient who underwent chemoradiotherapy. The clonotype originates from a human donor with HPV-associated anogenital cancer. Here the CDR3 reads CASSYSAGRRNEKLFF. The DNA for the CDR3 is TGTGCCAGCAGTTACTCGGCGGGACGGAGAAATGAAAAACTGTTTTTT.